Below are 28 T cell receptor beta chains sequenced from a single sample in a study of STAT5B mutations in CD4+ large granular lymphocyte leukemia. TCRdb's table, derived via immunoSEQ multiplex PCR, lists solely in-frame clones and lacks some. The sample contains roughly 24,000 clones, 60% to 80% of which appear only once. The sample comprised CD4+ T cells from blood buffy coats. These receptors were collected from a human donor in good health.

The chain links TRBV11-3 to TRBJ2-2, with D hard to call. The germline V gene encodes CDR1 SGHNT and CDR2 YENEEA. The CDR3 has 13 amino acids. V dropped 1 base and J dropped 4 bases, with 4 bases sitting between them. Written as DNA, the CDR3 is TGTGCCAGCAGCTTAGCGGGCACCGGGGAGCTGTTTTTT. This gives the protein CASSLAGTGELFF.

V usage is TRBV2 and J usage is TRBJ2-5, with D uncertain. Judging by the DNA end, TRBJ2-7 fits better; the J call may be wrong. Germline assignment: CDR1 SNHLY and CDR2 FYNNEI. The length of the CDR3 is 11 residues. The CDR3 nucleotides read TGTGCCAGCAGTGAGCGGTTCGAGCAGTACTTC. This encodes CASSERFEQYF.

The V call is TRBV27, the J call TRBJ2-7, with 8 bases that match TRBD1. Germline V gene data show CDR1 as MNHEY and CDR2 as SMNVEV (reference sequence). The ends lost 5 bases at V and 2 bases at J; junction bases unmatched: 23. This CDR3 spans 20 amino acids. CDR3 nucleotide sequence: TGTGCCAGCAGTCCCCGACCGGGACAGGCCGGACACCCGACACCCTACGAGCAGTACTTC. This translates into CASSPRPGQAGHPTPYEQYF.

CDR3 region: CASSERPTDTQYF. The DNA of the CDR3 is TGTGCCAGCAGTGAACGACCCACAGATACGCAGTATTTT. The chain uses TRBV6-1 and TRBJ2-3; the D is unclear. Germline V gene data show CDR1 as MNHNS and CDR2 as SASEGT. The length of the CDR3 is 13 residues. Trimming stripped 2 bases from V and 2 bases from J, with 5 bases between.

The J gene is TRBJ2-1, the V gene TRBV28; 7 positions match TRBD2. The junction had 12 bases not matched to a gene; V was cut back by 5 bases and J by 5 bases. CDR1 MDHEN and CDR2 SYDVKM come from the germline V gene. CDR3 size: 16 residues. CDR3 residues: CASSPGRVREHNEQFF. The CDR3 DNA reads TGTGCCAGCAGTCCAGGGAGGGTGAGGGAACACAATGAGCAGTTCTTC.

This rearrangement joins TRBV2 to TRBJ1-6, with TRBD1 matching over 7 bases. The V segment lost 8 bases and the J segment 10 bases; nucleotides outside the gene matches: 5. There are 12 residues in the CDR3. CDR1 is SNHLY, CDR2 FYNNEI, per germline. The CDR3 sequence: CASQDRWSPLHF. The CDR3 DNA sequence: TGTGCCAGCCAGGACAGGTGGTCACCCCTCCACTTT.

The V and J genes are TRBV30 and TRBJ1-1; the D is unclear. Germline lookup yields CDR1 GTSNPN and CDR2 SVGIG (reference sequence). This CDR3 has 12 residues. Trimming removed 8 bases from V and 2 bases from J, with 12 bases in between. CDR3 protein: CARRKVNTEAFF. The CDR3 DNA follows: TGTGCCCGCCGAAAAGTAAACACTGAAGCTTTCTTT.

This clone appeared once. The chain recombines TRBV6-6 with TRBJ2-7; D unresolved. The V end was cut by 7 bases, the J end by 1 base, with 11 bases between. The CDR3 contains 13 residues. Germline V gene data show CDR1 as MNHNY and CDR2 as SVGAGI (reference sequence). The CDR3 is CASIPSGSYEQYF. For the CDR3, the DNA is TGTGCCAGCATCCCATCTGGGTCCTACGAGCAGTACTTC.

V is TRBV11-1 and J is TRBJ1-1, with D tentatively TRBD1 (5 bases). CDR3 length: 16 amino acids. With 5 bases removed from V and 0 bases from J, the gap between germline ends came to 16 bases. Germline V lookup: CDR1 SGHAT, CDR2 FQDESV (reference sequence). CDR3 loop: CASSDPRGTMNTEAFF. As DNA, the CDR3 is TGTGCCAGCAGCGACCCACGGGGCACCATGAACACTGAAGCTTTCTTT.

This chain uses TRBV5-1 with TRBJ1-2, with TRBD1 identical over 10 bases. The CDR3 contains 13 residues. CDR1 and CDR2 from the germline V gene are SGHRS and YFSETQ. The J segment lost 8 bases and the V segment lost 5 bases, leaving 6 bases of the junction unmatched. CDR3 coding DNA: TGCGCCAGCAGGGGGACAGGGGCCGAAGGCTACACCTTC. Amino acid sequence: CASRGTGAEGYTF.

The chain joins TRBV7-9 to TRBJ2-3, with 8 bases aligning to TRBD2. This CDR3 comprises 17 residues. In germline, CDR1 is SEHNR, CDR2 FQNEAQ (reference sequence). J was trimmed by 2 bases and V by 0 bases; bases with no gene match: 7. CDR3 bases: TGTGCCAGCAGCTTAGCGGGGATAGCGGGAAACACAGATACGCAGTATTTT. Protein product: CASSLAGIAGNTDTQYF.

This clone has just a few counts. V gene TRBV5-4 combines with J gene TRBJ2-3; 7 bases are shared with TRBD2. The germline gives CDR1 SGHNT, CDR2 YYREEE (reference sequence). The V and J ends lost 4 bases and 1 base, in that order; junction bases with no gene match: 3. There are 14 residues in the CDR3. The CDR3 coding sequence is TGTGCCAGCAGCCAAGCGGGGCGCACAGATACGCAGTATTTT. It codes for CASSQAGRTDTQYF.

This clone has a single count. This chain connects TRBV2 to TRBJ2-5; 12 nucleotides align to TRBD1. The CDR3 is 17 amino acids. V lost 0 bases and J lost 5; bases outside the gene matches: 7. Germline loops: CDR1 SNHLY, CDR2 FYNNEI. The CDR3 here is CASSEALGTGGLETQYF. The CDR3 coding sequence is TGTGCCAGCAGTGAAGCCCTAGGGACAGGGGGCCTGGAGACCCAGTACTTC.

V and J are TRBV7-2 and TRBJ1-3; 9 nucleotides line up with TRBD1. The germline CDR1 and CDR2 sequences are SGHTA and FQGNSA. The CDR3 is made up of 16 amino acids. The ends lost 5 bases at V and 1 base at J; junction bases unmatched: 6. The CDR3 here is CASSKAGTGSGNTIYF. CDR3 DNA: TGTGCCAGCAGCAAGGCAGGGACAGGGTCTGGAAACACCATATATTTT.

The sample holds a few counts of this clone. As DNA, the CDR3 is TGCGCCAGCAGCCAAGGGTGGGGGGGCAATGAAAAACTGTTTTTT. Translated: CASSQGWGGNEKLFF. The V gene is TRBV4-1, the J gene TRBJ1-4, with a weak D call TRBD1 (6 bases). This CDR3 has 15 amino acids. V shed 1 base and J shed 5 bases, with 11 bases lying between them. Germline assignment: CDR1 MGHRA and CDR2 YSYEKL.

This chain connects TRBV5-1 to TRBJ2-2; D unclear. The CDR3 runs to 15 residues. The V gene's germline CDR1 is SGHRS and CDR2 YFSETQ. Trimming stripped 0 bases from V and 1 base from J, with 7 bases between. In DNA, the CDR3 is TGCGCCAGCAGCTTGGATGGGGAGAACACCGGGGAGCTGTTTTTT. Translated: CASSLDGENTGELFF.

V gene TRBV5-5 combines with J gene TRBJ2-1, with D possibly being TRBD2 (6 bases). From germline, CDR1 is SGHKS and CDR2 YYEKEE (reference sequence). The CDR3 runs 16 residues. Trimming pared 2 bases from V and 5 bases from J, leaving 17 bases between. The CDR3 DNA sequence: TGTGCCAGCAGCTTAAAGGAGGGGTGGGAAAACAATGAGCAGTTCTTC. This gives the protein CASSLKEGWENNEQFF.

CDR3 protein: CASGEYGYTF. For the CDR3, the DNA is TGTGCCAGCGGAGAGTATGGCTACACCTTC. The chain is built from TRBV9 and TRBJ1-2; no reliable D call. Trimming shortened V by 7 bases and J by 5 bases, and 6 bases separated the two germline ends. Germline loops: CDR1 SGDLS, CDR2 YYNGEE. This CDR3 is built from 10 residues.

The V and J genes are TRBV14 and TRBJ1-1, with 7 bases matching TRBD1. In germline, CDR1 is SGHDN, CDR2 FVKESK. With V trimmed by 4 bases and J by 1 base, 3 bases remained unmatched. This CDR3 has 14 residues. CDR3 loop: CASSPWTGNTEAFF. DNA of the CDR3: TGTGCCAGCAGCCCGTGGACAGGGAACACTGAAGCTTTCTTT.

This clone appeared a single time. The V gene is TRBV30, the J gene TRBJ2-2; the D gene is possibly TRBD2 (7 bases). Germline V gene sequence: CDR1 GTSNPN, CDR2 SVGIG (reference sequence). The CDR3 is 14 residues long. Trimming removed 4 bases at V and 6 bases at J, with 15 bases between. In DNA form, the CDR3 reads TGTGCCTGGATGAAGGGGGGGTGGTCCGGGGAGCTGTTTTTT. Residues: CAWMKGGWSGELFF.

This chain links TRBV5-1 with TRBJ2-6; D gene unclear. The germline gives CDR1 SGHRS, CDR2 YFSETQ. Trimming stripped 3 bases from V and 0 bases from J, with 4 bases between. This CDR3 region has 14 residues. The CDR3 protein is CASSSRSGANVLTF. The CDR3 DNA reads TGCGCCAGCAGCTCACGCTCTGGGGCCAACGTCCTGACTTTC.

The chain is built from TRBV27 and TRBJ2-3, with D possibly matching TRBD1 (5 bases). This CDR3 region has 15 residues. CDR1 and CDR2 from the germline V gene are MNHEY and SMNVEV (reference sequence). The V end was cut by 6 bases, the J end by 0 bases, with 13 bases between. The CDR3 protein is CASRRRGPSTDTQYF. CDR3 DNA sequence: TGTGCCAGCAGACGAAGGGGTCCTAGCACAGATACGCAGTATTTT.

The rearrangement links TRBV20-1 to TRBJ1-5; D is ambiguous. Trimming pared 5 bases from V and 4 bases from J, leaving 3 bases between. The germline CDR1 and CDR2 sequences are DFQATT and SNEGSKA (reference sequence). The length of the CDR3 is 10 residues. CDR3 sequence reads: CSAGNQPQHF. The CDR3, as DNA: TGCAGTGCTGGTAATCAGCCCCAGCATTTT.

The chain uses TRBV7-9 and TRBJ2-7, with TRBD1 matching 8 bases. The CDR3 is 14 amino acids. The trim removed 3 bases at V and 5 bases at J, leaving 6 bases unmatched. Germline CDR1 is SEHNR and CDR2 is FQNEAQ (reference sequence). CDR3 nucleotide sequence: TGTGCCAGCAGCTTGGTACAGGGGGACCACGAGCAGTACTTC. Translating gives CASSLVQGDHEQYF. Complete variable domain (other parts from reference TRBV7-9 and TRBJ2-7): DTGVSQNPRHKITKRGQNVTFRCDPISEHNRLYWYRQTLGQGPEFLTYFQNEAQLEKSRLLSDRFSAERPKGSFSTLEIQRTEQGDSAMYLCASSLVQGDHEQYFGPGTRLTVT.

This clone showed up just a few times. J is TRBJ1-1 and V is TRBV18, with 7 nucleotides matching TRBD1. Per the germline V gene, CDR1 is KGHSH and CDR2 is LQKENI. Trimming cost V 4 bases and J 0 bases; bases outside gene matches: 5. The CDR3 runs to 15 residues. The CDR3 spells CASSRTGSMNTEAFF. DNA of the CDR3: TGTGCCAGCTCACGGACAGGAAGTATGAACACTGAAGCTTTCTTT.

This sequence joins TRBV5-1 and TRBJ2-7, with D hard to call. The CDR3 loop spans 16 amino acids. V was trimmed by 1 base and J by 0 bases, leaving 14 bases between them. Germline loops: CDR1 SGHRS, CDR2 YFSETQ. The CDR3 region has the DNA TGCGCCAGCAGCTTGTCCAATGCCAGATTCTCCTACGAGCAGTACTTC. It specifies CASSLSNARFSYEQYF.

This chain uses TRBV6-1 with TRBJ1-4; D ambiguous. Between the trimmed V and J ends, which lost 6 bases and 7 bases, there was a span of 15 bases. The CDR3 has 14 residues. Germline V gene lookup returns CDR1 MNHNS and CDR2 SASEGT. CDR3 amino acids: CASSGLEIREKLFF. In DNA form, the CDR3 reads TGTGCCAGCAGCGGCTTGGAAATCCGTGAAAAACTGTTTTTT.

The J gene is TRBJ2-5, the V gene TRBV5-1; 12 nucleotides line up with TRBD1. V was pared by 4 bases and J by 11 bases, with 9 bases of the junction left unmatched. The germline CDR1 and CDR2 sequences are SGHRS and YFSETQ. The CDR3 loop spans 14 amino acids. The CDR3: CASSEGQGAREQYF. For the CDR3, the DNA is TGCGCCAGCAGCGAGGGACAGGGGGCTAGAGAGCAGTACTTC.